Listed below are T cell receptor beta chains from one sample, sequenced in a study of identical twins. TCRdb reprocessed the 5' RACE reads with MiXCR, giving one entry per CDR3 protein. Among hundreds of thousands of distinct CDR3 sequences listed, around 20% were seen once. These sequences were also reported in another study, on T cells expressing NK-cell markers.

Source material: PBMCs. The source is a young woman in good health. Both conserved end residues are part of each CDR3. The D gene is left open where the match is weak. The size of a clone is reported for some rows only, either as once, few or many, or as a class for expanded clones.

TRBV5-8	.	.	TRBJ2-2	CASYIDRNTGELFF	TGTGCCAGCTACATAGACAGGAACACCGGGGAGCTGTTTTTT
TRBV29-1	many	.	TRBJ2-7	CSVGLEDYEQYF	TGCAGCGTTGGACTCGAAGACTACGAGCAGTACTTC
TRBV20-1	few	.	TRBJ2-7	CSARNGLLYEQYF	TGCAGTGCTAGAAACGGGCTGTTATACGAGCAGTACTTC
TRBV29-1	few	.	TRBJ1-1	CSAAPFEGTEAFF	TGCAGCGCCGCCCCATTCGAAGGGACTGAAGCTTTCTTT
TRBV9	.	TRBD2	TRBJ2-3	CASSDGTSGSTDTQYF	TGTGCCAGCAGCGACGGGACTAGCGGGAGTACAGATACGCAGTATTTT
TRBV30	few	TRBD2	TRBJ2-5	CVWGGLEGTQYF	TGTGTCTGGGGAGGACTAGAAGGGACCCAGTACTTC
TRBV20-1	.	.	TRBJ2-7	CSVLPRDRYEQYF	TGCAGTGTCCTCCCCAGGGACCGGTACGAGCAGTACTTC
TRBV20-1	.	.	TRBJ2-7	CSARDSAGVGEQYF	TGCAGTGCTAGAGATTCGGCAGGGGTGGGGGAGCAGTACTTC
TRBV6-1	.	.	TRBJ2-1	CASRPAAALRMTYNEQFF	TGTGCCAGCAGACCAGCGGCCGCCTTGAGGATGACCTACAATGAGCAGTTCTTC
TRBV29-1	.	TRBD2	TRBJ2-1	CSVEVTSGEQFF	TGCAGCGTTGAAGTTACTAGCGGCGAGCAGTTCTTC
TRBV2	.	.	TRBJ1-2	CASKGFYGYTF	TGTGCCAGCAAGGGATTTTATGGCTACACCTTC
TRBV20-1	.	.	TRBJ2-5	CSARVTGQETRYF	TGCAGTGCTAGAGTGACAGGACAAGAGACCCGGTACTTC
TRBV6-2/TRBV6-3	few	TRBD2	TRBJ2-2	CASSWTSGYTGELFF	TGTGCCAGCAGTTGGACTAGCGGTTACACCGGGGAGCTGTTTTTT
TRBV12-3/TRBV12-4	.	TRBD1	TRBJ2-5	CASRDYRGPRETQYF	TGTGCCAGCAGGGACTACAGGGGGCCACGGGAGACCCAGTACTTC
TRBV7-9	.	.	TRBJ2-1	CAQGAPLVEQFF	TGTGCTCAGGGAGCCCCTCTGGTGGAGCAGTTCTTC
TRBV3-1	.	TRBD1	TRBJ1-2	CASSQGQGKLYGYTF	TGTGCCAGCAGCCAAGGACAGGGGAAACTCTATGGCTACACCTTC
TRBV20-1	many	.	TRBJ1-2	CSAPTVFGGYTF	TGCAGTGCTCCAACCGTTTTCGGGGGCTACACCTTC
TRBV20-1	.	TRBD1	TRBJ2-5	CSARGLQGAQETQYF	TGCAGTGCTAGAGGACTTCAGGGGGCCCAAGAGACCCAGTACTTC
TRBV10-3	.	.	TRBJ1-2	CAISDQGPYTF	TGTGCCATCAGTGATCAGGGCCCCTACACCTTC
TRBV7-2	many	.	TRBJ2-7	CASSPRYTSYEQYF	TGTGCCAGCAGCCCACGTTATACCTCCTACGAGCAGTACTTC
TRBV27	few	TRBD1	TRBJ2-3	CASCLRTGATDTQYF	TGTGCCAGCTGTTTAAGGACAGGAGCCACAGATACGCAGTATTTT
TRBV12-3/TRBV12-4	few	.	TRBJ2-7	CASSSGPPYEQYF	TGTGCCAGCAGTTCCGGGCCCCCCTACGAGCAGTACTTC
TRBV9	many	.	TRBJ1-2	CASSVDQGRGNYGYTF	TGTGCCAGCAGCGTAGATCAGGGCCGCGGAAACTATGGCTACACCTTC
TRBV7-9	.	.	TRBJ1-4	CASSFTNEKLFF	TGTGCCAGCAGCTTTACTAATGAAAAACTGTTTTTT
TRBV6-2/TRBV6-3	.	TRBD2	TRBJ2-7	CASSSLAEYEQYF	TGTGCCAGCAGTTCGCTAGCGGAATACGAGCAGTACTTC
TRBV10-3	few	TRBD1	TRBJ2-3	CAILPGQGPDTQYF	TGTGCCATACTCCCGGGACAGGGCCCAGATACGCAGTATTTT
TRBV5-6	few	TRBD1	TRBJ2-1	CASSWGQIDYNEQFF	TGTGCCAGCAGCTGGGGACAGATTGACTACAATGAGCAGTTCTTC
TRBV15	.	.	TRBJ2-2	CATSRDLTGELFF	TGTGCCACCAGCAGGGACCTGACCGGGGAGCTGTTTTTT
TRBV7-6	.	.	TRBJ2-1	CASSLAVGASYNEQFF	TGTGCCAGCAGCTTAGCAGTAGGGGCCTCCTACAATGAGCAGTTCTTC
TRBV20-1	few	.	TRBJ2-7	CSARHLYEQYF	TGCAGTGCTAGACACCTCTACGAGCAGTACTTC
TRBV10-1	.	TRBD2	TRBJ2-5	CASSEGLAGSETQYF	TGCGCCAGCAGTGAAGGGCTAGCGGGGTCAGAGACCCAGTACTTC
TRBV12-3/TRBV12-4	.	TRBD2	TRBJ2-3	CASKGTSGGITDTQYF	TGTGCCAGCAAAGGGACTAGCGGGGGAATCACAGATACGCAGTATTTT
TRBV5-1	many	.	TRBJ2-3	CASSLKRDTQYF	TGCGCCAGCAGCTTGAAGAGAGATACGCAGTATTTT
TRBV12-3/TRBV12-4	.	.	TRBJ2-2	CASTPLAGELFF	TGTGCCAGCACCCCCCTCGCCGGGGAGCTGTTTTTT
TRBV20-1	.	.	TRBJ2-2	CSAREVGTGELFF	TGCAGTGCTAGAGAGGTCGGGACCGGGGAGCTGTTTTTT
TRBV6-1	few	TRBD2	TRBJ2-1	CANSDIAGVYNEQFF	TGTGCCAACTCAGATATAGCGGGAGTGTACAATGAGCAGTTCTTC
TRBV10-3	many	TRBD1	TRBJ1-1	CAISTIGTGGQTEAFF	TGTGCCATCAGTACTATAGGGACAGGGGGGCAAACTGAAGCTTTCTTT
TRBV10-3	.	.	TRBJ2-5	CAISREHQETQYF	TGTGCCATTTCCCGGGAGCACCAAGAGACCCAGTACTTC
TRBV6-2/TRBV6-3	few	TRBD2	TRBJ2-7	CASSSLLAGPREQYF	TGTGCCAGCAGTTCTTTACTAGCGGGACCGCGAGAGCAGTACTTC
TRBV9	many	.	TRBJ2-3	CASSGDTQYF	TGTGCCAGCAGCGGGGATACGCAGTATTTT
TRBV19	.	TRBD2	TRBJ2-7	CASSMAASGSIHSYEQYF	TGTGCCAGTAGTATGGCTGCTAGCGGGAGCATCCACTCCTACGAGCAGTACTTC
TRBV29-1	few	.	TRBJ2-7	CSVDTGTDSYEQYF	TGCAGCGTCGATACCGGGACGGATTCCTACGAGCAGTACTTC
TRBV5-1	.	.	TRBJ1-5	CASSHTWSQHF	TGCGCCAGCAGTCACACATGGTCCCAGCATTTT
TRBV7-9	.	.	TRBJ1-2	CASSYRANYGYTF	TGTGCCAGCAGCTACAGGGCGAACTATGGCTACACCTTC
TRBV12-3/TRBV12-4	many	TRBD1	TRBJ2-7	CASSLTGREQYF	TGTGCCAGCAGTCTGACAGGGCGCGAGCAGTACTTC
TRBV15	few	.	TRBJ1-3	CATSSHRTGNTIYF	TGTGCCACCAGCTCACACAGGACTGGAAACACCATATATTTT
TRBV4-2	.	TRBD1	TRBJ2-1	CASSLTGANTANEQFF	TGTGCCAGCAGCTTGACAGGGGCCAACACGGCCAATGAGCAGTTCTTC
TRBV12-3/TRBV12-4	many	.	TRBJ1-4	CASSRQTEKLFF	TGTGCCAGCAGTCGACAGACTGAAAAACTGTTTTTT
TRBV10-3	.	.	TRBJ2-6	CAASEGSGANVLTF	TGTGCCGCCAGCGAGGGATCTGGGGCCAACGTCCTGACTTTC
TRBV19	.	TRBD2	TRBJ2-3	CASNGAGVGDTQYF	TGTGCCAGTAACGGAGCGGGGGTCGGGGATACGCAGTATTTT
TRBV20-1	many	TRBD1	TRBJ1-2	CSARRQGGGYGYTF	TGCAGTGCTAGACGGCAGGGGGGTGGCTATGGCTACACCTTC
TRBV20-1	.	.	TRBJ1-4	CSARDVRGSEKLFF	TGCAGTGCTAGAGATGTTAGGGGGAGCGAAAAACTGTTTTTT
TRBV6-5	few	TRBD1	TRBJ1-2	CASSYSGQFSHNYGYTF	TGTGCCAGCAGTTACTCGGGACAGTTTTCTCATAACTATGGCTACACCTTC
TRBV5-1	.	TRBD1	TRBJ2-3	CASRTGVVDTQYF	TGCGCCAGCAGGACAGGGGTGGTAGATACGCAGTATTTT
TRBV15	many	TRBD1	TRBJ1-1	CATSRGQGGLGTEAFF	TGTGCCACCAGCAGAGGACAGGGGGGGTTGGGGACTGAAGCTTTCTTT
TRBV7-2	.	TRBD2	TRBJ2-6	CATGLAGTGANVLTF	TGTGCCACCGGACTAGCGGGAACTGGGGCCAACGTCCTGACTTTC
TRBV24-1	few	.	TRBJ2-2	CATSDFFGELFF	TGTGCCACCAGTGATTTCTTCGGGGAGCTGTTTTTT
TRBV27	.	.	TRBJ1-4	CASSPIGSALNEKLFF	TGTGCCAGCAGTCCGATCGGGAGTGCCCTTAATGAAAAACTGTTTTTT
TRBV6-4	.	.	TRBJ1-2	CASSADGANYGYTF	TGTGCCAGCAGTGCGGACGGCGCTAACTATGGCTACACCTTC